These 9 T cell receptor beta chains were sequenced from one sample in a study of regulatory T cells in long-lasting Graves disease (dated by TCRdb to the early 2020s). Library generation was performed with multiplex PCR. TCRdb lists the instrument as Illumina HiSeq 4000. To build TCR beta libraries, CDR3 regions were amplified by Arm-PCR using iRepertoire HTBI primers. TCRdb cleaned the public reads at Q25 with fastp, built clones with MiXCR and kept in-frame beta chains. Merged by CDR3 protein, the rows form single entries marked with the most common genes and DNA. The sample has 420,000 or so distinct CDR3 sequences on record, roughly 15% of them singletons. The ten most abundant clones make up roughly 23% of the sample. The time point label, as the study defines it: newly diagnosed GD, antithyroid drugs for less than 3 months. For both TCR sequencing and RNA sequencing, RNA was extracted from PBMCs in TRIzol.

This sample also appeared in a second study, on T cells in Graves' hyperthyroidism and ophthalmopathy.

Sequenced material: peripheral blood mononuclear cells (PBMCs), taken at new diagnosis, from a patient treated with antithyroid drugs. These receptors were obtained from a woman aged 18-30 years with Graves disease. Donor details come from another sample of the same person, matched by shared clones.

This clonotype was recorded many times. V is TRBV28 and J is TRBJ2-7; TRBD1 agrees at 10 bases. The germline V gene encodes CDR1 MDHEN and CDR2 SYDVKM. This CDR3 is 18 amino acids long. With 4 bases clipped from V and 0 bases from J, the junction kept 12 bases outside the gene matches. CDR3 nucleotide sequence: TGTGCCAGCAGTTACCCCGCCGGACAGGGGGAGAGCTCCTACGAGCAGTACTTC. It yields the protein CASSYPAGQGESSYEQYF.

In its sample, this clonotype was seen many times. The rearrangement uses TRBV7-9 and TRBJ2-3; D possibly corresponds to TRBD1 (6 bases). Trimming removed 1 base from V and 6 bases from J, with 11 bases in between. Germline V lookup: CDR1 SEHNR, CDR2 FQNEAQ (reference sequence). The CDR3 length is 14 residues. CDR3 DNA: TGTGCCAGCAGCTTAGGGCAGGGGATCGATACGCAGTATTTT. As protein: CASSLGQGIDTQYF. The entire variable domain, with the rest obtained from reference TRBV7-9 and TRBJ2-3, is as follows: DTGVSQNPRHKITKRGQNVTFRCDPISEHNRLYWYRQTLGQGPEFLTYFQNEAQLEKSRLLSDRFSAERPKGSFSTLEIQRTEQGDSAMYLCASSLGQGIDTQYFGPGTRLTVL.

The chain recombines TRBV25-1 with TRBJ1-4, with 9 positions matching TRBD1. The CDR3 consists of 15 residues. Germline CDR1 reads MGHDK; CDR2 reads SYGVNS. V shed 6 bases, J shed 4 bases, and the junction held 6 bases outside the gene matches. This CDR3 is CASSETGGFNEKLFF. The DNA for the CDR3 is TGTGCCAGCAGCGAAACAGGGGGCTTTAATGAAAAACTGTTTTTT.

Turning to this clonotype: This may stem from a read error, because a much larger clone lies one nucleotide away. V and J are TRBV6-2 or TRBV6-3 and TRBJ1-2; weak D call: TRBD1 (5 bases). Germline V gene data show CDR1 as MNHEY and CDR2 as SVGEGT. This CDR3 spans 19 amino acids. CDR3 region: CANSRSRQGHTPLGYGYTF. In DNA, the CDR3 is TGTGCCAACAGTCGAAGTCGGCAGGGTCATACACCGTTGGGCTATGGCTACACCTTC.

The table lists this clonotype with many counts. The chain carries TRBV29-1 and TRBJ2-5; 7 nucleotides align to TRBD1. V lost 7 bases and J lost 1; bases outside the gene matches: 3. The germline V gene has CDR1 SQVTM and CDR2 ANQGSEA. The CDR3 has 12 amino acids. The CDR3 here is CSAGQVQETQYF. The CDR3 DNA reads TGCAGCGCCGGACAGGTCCAAGAGACCCAGTACTTC.

Points on this clonotype: This may come from a read error, since a much larger clone is one base off. This chain links TRBV3-1 with TRBJ2-7, with 8 bases identical to TRBD1. CDR1 is LGHDT, CDR2 YNNKEL, per germline (reference sequence). The CDR3 consists of 15 residues. CDR3 coding DNA: TGTGCCAGCAGGCTCACAGGGGGAGGTATCTACGGGCAGTACTTC. This codes for CASRLTGGGIYGQYF.

This clonotype was observed many times. This sequence joins TRBV7-2 and TRBJ2-1; TRBD2 matches 14 bases. Germline CDR1 SGHTA, CDR2 FQGNSA. Trimming at V came to 5 bases and at J to 9 bases, leaving 6 bases not matched to a gene. The CDR3 covers 15 residues. The CDR3 sequence: CASSPTSGRESEQFF. The CDR3 DNA reads TGTGCCAGCAGCCCGACTAGCGGGAGGGAAAGTGAGCAGTTCTTC.

The V gene is TRBV15, the J gene TRBJ1-5, with 7 positions matching TRBD1. Germline V gives CDR1 LNHNV, CDR2 YYDKDF (reference sequence). This CDR3 contains 16 residues. Unmatched junction bases numbered 4, after V lost 2 bases and J lost 0 bases. The CDR3 is CATSRQSGGSNQPQHF. In DNA form, the CDR3 reads TGTGCCACCAGCAGACAATCAGGGGGTAGCAATCAGCCCCAGCATTTT.

This clonotype has at least ten counts. The chain uses TRBV29-1 and TRBJ2-5, with TRBD2 identical over 8 bases. The ends lost 1 base at V and 4 bases at J; junction bases unmatched: 5. The CDR3 runs 14 residues. Germline V CDR1 and CDR2: SQVTM, ANQGSEA. The CDR3 spells CSVEAQRELETQYF. The CDR3, as DNA: TGCAGCGTTGAAGCCCAGCGGGAGTTAGAGACCCAGTACTTC. The entire variable domain, with the rest obtained from reference TRBV29-1 and TRBJ2-5, is as follows: SAVISQKPSRDICQRGTSLTIQCQVDSQVTMMFWYRQQPGQSLTLIATANQGSEATYESGFVIDKFPISRPNLTFSTLTVSNMSPEDSSIYLCSVEAQRELETQYFGPGTRLLVL.